A single sample is the source of the 27 T cell receptor beta chains below, sequenced in a study of T-cell memory formation after mild COVID-19. TCRdb fed the 5' RACE reads into MiXCR, producing one record per CDR3 protein. The sample contains 110,000 to 150,000 distinct CDR3 sequences, 13% to 15% of which appear only once. The source material was PBMCs or a T cell subset sorted from them (not recorded which). These receptor sequences come from an adult woman who had mild COVID-19 (a few samples of this study predate the infection). Cell type and time point are not known.

This clonotype was found a few times. The CDR3: CASSLPRGYYGYTF. Written as DNA, the CDR3 is TGTGCCAGCAGCCTGCCGAGGGGTTACTATGGCTACACCTTC. The rearrangement uses TRBV7-9 and TRBJ1-2; TRBD1 might be the D (5 bases). The CDR3 sequence is 14 residues long. Germline CDR1 and CDR2: SEHNR and FQNEAQ (reference sequence). Trimming took 5 bases from V and 3 from J, leaving 13 bases between them.

The gene calls are TRBV5-1 and TRBJ2-4; TRBD2 might be the D (5 bases). V lost 5 bases, J lost 1 base, and 16 bases lay in between. The CDR3 runs to 16 residues. Germline loops: CDR1 SGHRS, CDR2 YFSETQ. This CDR3 is CASRGLRDAAKNIQYF. CDR3 in DNA: TGCGCCAGCAGAGGTTTGAGGGATGCGGCCAAAAACATTCAGTACTTC.

This clonotype occurred once. The chain combines TRBV4-1 with TRBJ2-5; 11 nucleotides align to TRBD1. The V and J ends lost 0 bases and 4 bases, in that order; junction bases with no gene match: 4. The CDR3 sequence is 16 residues long. Germline V CDR1 and CDR2: MGHRA, YSYEKL. The CDR3 protein is CASSQDPDRGLETQYF. For the CDR3, the DNA is TGCGCCAGCAGCCAAGATCCGGACAGGGGGCTAGAGACCCAGTACTTC.

This clonotype was found a few times. The chain employs TRBV4-1 and TRBJ2-7; 13 bases map to TRBD2. The CDR3 is made up of 18 amino acids. Germline trimming cut 3 bases from V and 1 base from J; bases unmatched to any gene: 9. Per the germline V gene, CDR1 is MGHRA and CDR2 is YSYEKL. The CDR3, as DNA: TGCGCCAGCAGCCAGGATACTAGCGGGGGGGCCTATTCCTACGAGCAGTACTTC. Its translation is CASSQDTSGGAYSYEQYF.

There are many counts of this clonotype. The chain has TRBV5-4 and TRBJ2-3; D is possibly TRBD1 (6 bases). V gave up 4 bases and J gave up 2 bases, with 11 bases separating them. CDR1 SGHNT and CDR2 YYREEE come from the germline V gene (reference sequence). The CDR3 length is 14 residues. Here the CDR3 DNA reads TGTGCCAGCAGCCCCGGACAGTCCACAGATACGCAGTATTTT. Translated: CASSPGQSTDTQYF.

This clonotype appeared a few times. CDR3 sequence reads: CASSLGLAGVSSTDTQYF. The CDR3 DNA follows: TGCGCCAGCAGCTTGGGACTAGCGGGAGTATCTAGCACAGATACGCAGTATTTT. The rearrangement uses TRBV5-1 and TRBJ2-3; 12 nucleotides line up with TRBD2. Losses at the gene ends were 0 bases for V and 0 bases for J; bases not matched to a gene: 5. This CDR3 is 18 amino acids long. Germline V gene data show CDR1 as SGHRS and CDR2 as YFSETQ.

V and J are TRBV3-1 and TRBJ2-5; unclear D gene. CDR1 and CDR2 from the germline V gene are LGHDT and YNNKEL (reference sequence). The CDR3 is 14 residues long. The germline V and J ends were trimmed by 0 bases and 1 base, with 6 bases remaining between them. The chain's CDR3 is CASSQESGQETQYF. CDR3 coding DNA: TGTGCCAGCAGCCAAGAATCGGGCCAAGAGACCCAGTACTTC.

CDR3 region: CASSHPTGGYYEQYF. As DNA, the CDR3 is TGTGCCAGCAGCCACCCGACAGGGGGATACTACGAGCAGTACTTC. The chain has TRBV5-5 and TRBJ2-7, with 9 bases identical to TRBD1. J was trimmed by 3 bases and V by 4 bases; bases with no gene match: 8. CDR1 and CDR2 from the germline V gene are SGHKS and YYEKEE (reference sequence). CDR3 length: 15 residues. The full variable domain, rest sourced from reference TRBV5-5 and TRBJ2-7, is DAGVTQSPTHLIKTRGQQVTLRCSPISGHKSVSWYQQVLGQGPQFIFQYYEKEERGRGNFPDRFSARQFPNYSSELNVNALLLGDSALYLCASSHPTGGYYEQYFGPGTRLTVT.

This clonotype was recorded many times. The chain employs TRBV24-1 and TRBJ1-1; the D is unclear. The CDR3 loop spans 14 amino acids. Germline values: CDR1 KGHDR, CDR2 SFDVKD. V dropped 4 bases and J dropped 1 base, with 9 bases sitting between them. The CDR3, as DNA: TGTGCCACCAGTGAAGGCTCTCGGAACACTGAAGCTTTCTTT. Its translation: CATSEGSRNTEAFF.

The chain combines TRBV4-1 with TRBJ1-4; TRBD1 might be the D (5 bases). Looked up from germline, CDR1 is MGHRA and CDR2 is YSYEKL. V was trimmed by 0 bases and J by 8 bases, leaving 13 bases between them. CDR3 length equals 15 residues. CDR3 sequence (DNA): TGCGCCAGCAGCCAAGAAGCCAGGGTACTCGAAAAACTGTTTTTT. Translating it yields CASSQEARVLEKLFF.

CDR3 region: CASSVNRYGGSTDTQYF. CDR3 in DNA: TGTGCCAGCAGCGTAAATCGGTACGGGGGAAGCACAGATACGCAGTATTTT. This chain links TRBV9 with TRBJ2-3; tentative D call: TRBD2 (6 bases). V lost 1 base, J lost 0 bases, and 15 bases lay in between. The CDR3 spans 17 residues. Germline V gene lookup returns CDR1 SGDLS and CDR2 YYNGEE.

V gene TRBV5-5 combines with J gene TRBJ2-7; D gene unclear. Trimming cost V 2 bases and J 4 bases, with 10 bases left between them. The CDR3 has 13 amino acids. CDR1 is SGHKS and CDR2 is YYEKEE in the germline V gene (reference sequence). The CDR3: CASSLDTEYEQYF. CDR3 bases: TGTGCCAGCAGCTTAGACACAGAATACGAGCAGTACTTC.

This clonotype was found a few times. An end of the junction differs from the germline gene, which may be a read error. The rearrangement joins TRBV4-1 to TRBJ2-7; 7 nucleotides match TRBD1. Germline V gene lookup returns CDR1 MGHRA and CDR2 YSYEKL. CDR3 size: 16 residues. CDR3 sequence reads: CVSSQRGQPSSYEQYF. The CDR3 nucleotides read TGCGTCAGCAGCCAAAGGGGGCAGCCGAGCTCCTACGAGCAGTACTTC.

The chain has TRBV21-1 and TRBJ1-5; the DNA was not compared with TRBD1, the D call given in the table. TRBV21-1 is labeled a pseudogene. The CDR3 extends over 15 amino acids. For the CDR3, the DNA is TGTGCCAGCAGCAACCGGGGGCTTGAGAATCAGCCCCAGCATTTT. This sequence encodes CASSNRGLENQPQHF.

This clonotype was detected a few times. The chain links TRBV6-5 to TRBJ2-7; the D call may be TRBD1 or TRBD2 (5 bases each). The CDR3 extends over 14 amino acids. V was trimmed by 5 bases and J by 2 bases, leaving 13 bases between them. Germline V gene lookup returns CDR1 MNHEY and CDR2 SVGAGI. As DNA, the CDR3 is TGTGCCAGCAGTGAATCAGGGACGACCTACGAGCAGTACTTC. It encodes CASSESGTTYEQYF.

This clonotype was seen a handful of times. The chain links TRBV6-1 to TRBJ1-2; D gene ambiguous. This CDR3 region has 13 residues. Trimming removed 2 bases at V and 7 bases at J, with 11 bases between. Per germline, CDR1 MNHNS and CDR2 SASEGT. The CDR3 DNA sequence: TGTGCCAGCAGTGAAACGGCAGGAGGTGGCTACACCTTC. This translates into CASSETAGGGYTF.

This clonotype was found a few times. V gene TRBV3-1 combines with J gene TRBJ2-7, with 11 bases identical to TRBD2. The CDR3 totals 16 residues. V shed 2 bases and J 2 bases; nucleotides not matched to a gene: 5. Germline assignment: CDR1 LGHDT and CDR2 YNNKEL (reference sequence). In DNA, the CDR3 is TGTGCCAGCAGCCAACGACTAGCGGGATCCCCCTACGAGCAGTACTTC. Its protein product is CASSQRLAGSPYEQYF.

In its sample, this clonotype was seen a few times. The chain is built from TRBV9 and TRBJ1-1; D unclear. Germline values: CDR1 SGDLS, CDR2 YYNGEE. This CDR3 region has 13 residues. V was trimmed by 0 bases and J by 1 base, leaving 4 bases between them. DNA for the CDR3: TGTGCCAGCAGCGTAGCTGCGAACACTGAAGCTTTCTTT. This codes for CASSVAANTEAFF.

The V call is TRBV6-1, the J call TRBJ2-7, with TRBD2 as a possible D gene (6 bases). Germline CDR1 reads MNHNS; CDR2 reads SASEGT. The CDR3 loop spans 12 amino acids. The germline V and J ends were trimmed by 2 bases and 6 bases, with 8 bases remaining between them. The CDR3 is CASSEIGGEQYF. CDR3 sequence (DNA): TGTGCCAGCAGTGAAATCGGGGGCGAGCAGTACTTC.

The gene calls are TRBV10-3 and TRBJ2-7; a weak D match, TRBD2 (5 bases). Trimming removed 11 bases at V and 2 bases at J, with 16 bases between. Germline V gene lookup returns CDR1 ENHRY and CDR2 SYGVKD. This CDR3 is 13 amino acids long. CDR3 residues: CASSEAATYEQYF. The DNA for the CDR3 is TGTGCCTCCTCGGAAGCGGCTACCTACGAGCAGTACTTC.

This clonotype appeared a few times. The rearrangement joins TRBV4-2 to TRBJ2-2; 7 bases match TRBD1. With 3 bases clipped from V and 4 bases from J, the junction kept 5 bases outside the gene matches. The CDR3 totals 15 residues. The germline V gene encodes CDR1 LGHNA and CDR2 YNFKEQ. CDR3 protein: CASSQRDSSTGELFF. For the CDR3, the DNA is TGTGCCAGCAGCCAGAGGGACAGTAGCACCGGGGAGCTGTTTTTT.

Only a few counts were recorded for this clonotype. This sequence joins TRBV5-6 and TRBJ2-7, with a tentative D call TRBD1 (7 bases). CDR3 length equals 13 residues. Trimming stripped 6 bases from V and 3 bases from J, with 13 bases between. Germline CDR1 is SGHDT and CDR2 is YYEEEE. The DNA of the CDR3 is TGTGCCAGCACCCCGCGGGACAGCTACGAGCAGTACTTC. It encodes CASTPRDSYEQYF.

There are many counts of this clonotype. This chain uses TRBV12-3 or TRBV12-4 with TRBJ2-7; the match to TRBD2 covers 10 bases. The CDR3 is 13 amino acids. J gave up 5 bases and V 6 bases, and 4 bases lay outside the gene matches. CDR3 loop: CASSPGLANEQYF. CDR3 sequence (DNA): TGTGCCAGCAGCCCGGGACTAGCGAACGAGCAGTACTTC.

This clonotype was picked up a small number of times. The chain joins TRBV6-5 to TRBJ2-7; 10 bases align to TRBD1. V lost 4 bases to trimming and J lost 6 bases; unmatched junction nucleotides: 15. Germline assignment: CDR1 MNHEY and CDR2 SVGAGI. The CDR3 is 17 residues long. Here the CDR3 reads CASSSPGQGNSLSEQYF. CDR3 bases: TGTGCCAGCAGTTCCCCGGGACAGGGGAATTCCCTCTCCGAGCAGTACTTC.

The chain combines TRBV30 with TRBJ2-2; possibly TRBD1 for D (6 bases). Trimming took 1 base from V and 4 from J, leaving 13 bases between them. Germline CDR1 is GTSNPN and CDR2 is SVGIG (reference sequence). This CDR3 comprises 15 residues. As DNA, the CDR3 is TGTGCCTGGAGTGGACAACCCAGGGGCACCGGGGAGCTGTTTTTT. Protein: CAWSGQPRGTGELFF. The variable domain in full, completed from reference TRBV30 and TRBJ2-2, reads SQTIHQWPATLVQPVGSPLSLECTVEGTSNPNLYWYRQAAGRGLQLLFYSVGIGQISSEVPQNLSASRPQDRQFILSSKKLLLSDSGFYLCAWSGQPRGTGELFFGEGSRLTVL.

The sample holds many counts of this clonotype. This rearrangement joins TRBV6-5 to TRBJ1-4; no reliable D call. The V end lost 0 bases, the J end lost 8 bases, and 16 bases lay between the germline ends. The CDR3 sequence is 16 residues long. Germline CDR1 and CDR2: MNHEY and SVGAGI. In nucleotides, the CDR3 is TGTGCCAGCAGTTACTCGGCGTTGGACTGGGCGGAAAAACTGTTTTTT. It codes for CASSYSALDWAEKLFF.

This clonotype has just a few counts. V is TRBV12-5 and J is TRBJ2-7; D is undetermined. The V end lost 3 bases, the J end lost 3 bases, and 9 bases lay between the germline ends. The germline V gene has CDR1 LGHNT and CDR2 FRNRAP. The CDR3 consists of 13 residues. The CDR3 is CASGFGQNYEQYF. The CDR3 bases are TGTGCTAGTGGTTTTGGCCAAAACTACGAGCAGTACTTC.